This TCR beta chain is from a study of CD8 T cells in Susac syndrome. cDNA came from roughly 0.47 to 1 ug RNA primed by random hexamers. TCRdb independently ran MiXCR on the immunoSEQ multiplex PCR reads; one entry per CDR3 protein. The repertoire consists of a few hundred thousand distinct CDR3 sequences, with over 85% occurring once and the leading ten covering about 0.07%. The CDR3 consists of 16 residues. The germline CDR1 and CDR2 sequences are SGHRS and YFSETQ. Unmatched junction bases numbered 6, after V lost 4 bases and J lost 1 base. The sequenced sample consisted of CD4+ T cells from PBMCs. This clonotype was obtained from a human donor with multiple sclerosis. The chain couples TRBV5-1 to TRBJ2-7, with 12 positions matching TRBD2. The CDR3 spells CASSPRTSGVSYEQYF. The CDR3 coding sequence is TGCGCCAGCAGCCCACGGACTAGCGGGGTTTCCTACGAGCAGTACTTC.